The source of this T cell receptor (beta chain) is a study of Ad26.COV2.S vaccination and SARS-CoV-2 variants. Treatment described: around 19 received Ad26.COV2.S at low or high dose, single or two shots; a few received placebo; per-sample allocation not given. Samples analyzed were those drawn on day 63 after the first vaccine or placebo injection. Donation was by an adult aged 18-55 years who was in Boston. Sequencing was performed with immunoSEQ multiplex PCR; in TCRdb, only in-frame clones are kept and a portion is missing. Of fewer than 400,000 clones listed, just under 85% are singletons. This receptor was taken from a person aged 18 to 59 who received the Ad26.COV2.S COVID-19 vaccine or a placebo. Sample: peripheral blood, taken in a trial of Ad26.COV2.S vaccine versus placebo.

CDR3 DNA sequence: TGCAGCGTGACCCAGGGGGACAATCAGCCCCAGCATTTT. Translation: CSVTQGDNQPQHF. This sequence joins TRBV29-1 and TRBJ1-5, with 7 bases aligning to TRBD1. The CDR3 is 13 residues long. Looked up from germline, CDR1 is SQVTM and CDR2 is ANQGSEA. Losses at the gene ends were 6 bases for V and 3 bases for J; bases not matched to a gene: 5.